These T cell receptor beta chains were read from a single sample in a study of blood T cell repertoires in COVID-19. Using immunoSEQ multiplex PCR, the repertoire was profiled, and TCRdb retains in-frame clones only, with some absent. Here the sample spans fewer than 200,000 clones, around four fifths being singletons. The sequenced material came from PBMCs or T cells enriched from blood (not recorded which). Receptors were obtained from a woman between 50 and 59 years old who had recovered from COVID-19. CDR3s include the opening cysteine and the closing phenylalanine or tryptophan. Fields, in order: D gene, clone size, J gene, V gene, CDR3 protein, CDR3 DNA. D genes are given only for firm matches. Clone size is shown for a subset of rows, as once, few, many or a class of expanded clone.

NA,NA,TRBJ1-3,TRBV6-5,CASSYDRSSGNTIYF,TGTGCCAGCAGTTACGACAGGAGCTCTGGAAACACCATATATTTT
TRBD1,NA,TRBJ1-2,TRBV12-3/TRBV12-4,CASRPAGGYGYTF,TGTGCCAGCAGACCGGCAGGGGGCTATGGCTACACCTTC
TRBD2,few,TRBJ2-1,TRBV9,CASSSRGGGPNEQFF,TGTGCCAGCAGCTCACGGGGGGGCGGTCCTAATGAGCAGTTCTTC
NA,NA,TRBJ2-3,TRBV18,CASSRGTGDTQYF,TGTGCCAGCTCCCGGGGGACGGGAGATACGCAGTATTTT
NA,NA,TRBJ1-6,TRBV27,CASSLYPEISNSPLHF,TGTGCCAGCAGTTTATACCCGGAGATCTCGAATTCACCCCTCCACTTT
NA,NA,TRBJ1-2,TRBV15,CATSRDSANYGYTF,TGTGCCACCAGCAGAGATAGTGCTAACTATGGCTACACCTTC
NA,NA,TRBJ1-3,TRBV19,CASSIVGLSGNTIYF,TGTGCCAGTAGTATAGTGGGCCTCTCTGGAAACACCATATATTTT
TRBD2,NA,TRBJ2-5,TRBV7-2,CASSLAGPSETQYF,TGTGCCAGCAGCCTAGCGGGGCCTTCGGAGACCCAGTACTTC
NA,NA,TRBJ1-3,TRBV19,CASRTTSETGNTIYF,TGTGCCAGTAGAACTACCTCGGAGACGGGAAACACCATATATTTT
NA,NA,TRBJ1-1,TRBV19,CASSIRGTTEAFF,TGTGCCAGTAGTATCCGGGGTACAACTGAAGCTTTCTTT
NA,NA,TRBJ2-6,TRBV28,CASSLWVGSGANVLTF,TGTGCCAGCAGTTTATGGGTCGGCTCTGGGGCCAACGTCCTGACTTTC
NA,NA,TRBJ1-1,TRBV19,CASTHTGGAFF,TGTGCCAGTACCCACACCGGAGGAGCTTTCTTT
TRBD1,NA,TRBJ1-1,TRBV6-5,CASSYGTGTEAFF,TGTGCCAGCAGTTACGGGACAGGCACCGAAGCTTTCTTT
NA,NA,TRBJ1-2,TRBV5-1,CASSLDGGAGYTF,TGCGCCAGCAGCTTGGATGGGGGGGCAGGCTACACCTTC
NA,NA,TRBJ1-4,TRBV9,CASSFVGGTNEKLFF,TGTGCCAGCAGTTTCGTCGGGGGAACTAATGAAAAACTGTTTTTT
TRBD1,NA,TRBJ1-2,TRBV7-9,CASSSGTGAYGYTF,TGTGCCAGCAGCTCCGGGACAGGGGCCTATGGCTACACCTTC
NA,NA,TRBJ1-2,TRBV5-6,CASSLTGLDYGYTF,TGTGCCAGCAGCTTGACAGGGTTAGACTATGGCTACACCTTC
NA,once,TRBJ2-1,TRBV13,CASRGAFGQFF,TGTGCCAGCAGAGGGGCCTTCGGGCAGTTCTTC
TRBD1,NA,TRBJ1-3,TRBV30,CASYRDRGLSGNTIYF,TGTGCCTCCTATCGGGACAGGGGATTATCTGGAAACACCATATATTTT
TRBD1,NA,TRBJ1-2,TRBV12-3/TRBV12-4,CASRGTVPYGYTF,TGTGCCAGCAGGGGGACAGTCCCCTATGGCTACACCTTC
TRBD1,NA,TRBJ2-2,TRBV9,CASSGYSGGADGELFF,TGTGCCAGCAGCGGATACTCAGGGGGCGCGGACGGGGAGCTGTTTTTT
TRBD1,once,TRBJ1-2,TRBV12-3/TRBV12-4,CATRGDRGRGYTF,TGTGCCACTAGGGGGGACAGGGGGCGAGGCTACACCTTC
NA,NA,TRBJ1-4,TRBV19,CASSSRRVNEKLFF,TGTGCCAGTAGCTCCAGGCGGGTTAATGAAAAACTGTTTTTT
TRBD1,NA,TRBJ1-5,TRBV20-1,CSAGVTGTGNQPQHF,TGCAGTGCTGGTGTTACCGGGACAGGGAATCAGCCCCAGCATTTT
TRBD1,NA,TRBJ2-1,TRBV7-8,CASSPAGQGYNEQFF,TGTGCCAGCAGCCCCGCCGGACAGGGGTACAATGAGCAGTTCTTC
TRBD1,NA,TRBJ2-2,TRBV4-1,CASSQDREVTGELFF,TGCGCCAGCAGCCAGGACAGGGAAGTCACCGGGGAGCTGTTTTTT
NA,NA,TRBJ1-1,TRBV5-1,CASSNGQPNTEAFF,TGCGCCAGCAGCAACGGACAGCCGAACACTGAAGCTTTCTTT
TRBD1,NA,TRBJ1-4,TRBV6-5,CASSLKPGQGEVKLFF,TGTGCCAGCAGTTTAAAACCCGGACAGGGAGAGGTAAAACTGTTTTTT
NA,NA,TRBJ2-5,TRBV7-6,CASSLGGVRETQYF,TGTGCCAGCAGCTTAGGGGGAGTGAGAGAGACCCAGTACTTC
NA,NA,TRBJ2-2,TRBV5-1,CASQIHTGELFF,TGCGCCAGCCAGATCCACACCGGGGAGCTGTTTTTT
TRBD1,NA,TRBJ2-4,TRBV2,CASSKGGQVFSKNIQYF,TGTGCCAGCAGTAAGGGGGGACAGGTGTTTTCCAAAAACATTCAGTACTTC
NA,NA,TRBJ2-3,TRBV7-9,CASSLGNSFHTQYF,TGTGCCAGCAGCTTAGGGAATAGCTTCCATACGCAGTATTTT
NA,NA,TRBJ1-4,TRBV4-1,CASSRQPGVTNEKLFF,TGCGCCAGCAGCCGTCAGCCCGGGGTAACTAATGAAAAACTGTTTTTT
NA,few,TRBJ1-1,TRBV28,CASSLGRVYTEAFF,TGTGCCAGCAGTTTAGGCCGGGTCTACACTGAAGCTTTCTTT
NA,NA,TRBJ2-3,TRBV5-1,CASSATSTDTQYF,TGCGCCAGCAGCGCCACTAGCACAGATACGCAGTATTTT
NA,NA,TRBJ2-5,TRBV7-8,CASSLASLGRRKETQYF,TGTGCCAGCAGCTTAGCCTCGTTGGGTCGGAGGAAAGAGACCCAGTACTTC
TRBD1,NA,TRBJ1-2,TRBV6-5,CASSIPTGVGGYTF,TGTGCCAGCAGTATACCAACAGGGGTGGGAGGCTACACCTTC
TRBD1,NA,TRBJ1-6,TRBV4-2,CASSQGDRANSPLHF,TGTGCCAGCAGCCAGGGGGACAGGGCAAATTCACCCCTCCACTTT
NA,NA,TRBJ2-1,TRBV5-1,CASSKTRTAYNEQFF,TGCGCCAGCAGCAAGACTAGGACGGCCTACAATGAGCAGTTCTTC
TRBD1,NA,TRBJ2-5,TRBV25-1,CDPGQGVESQYF,TGTGACCCCGGACAGGGGGTAGAGTCCCAGTACTTC
NA,NA,TRBJ2-1,TRBV10-3,CAISEISPNEQFF,TGTGCCATCAGTGAGATAAGCCCCAATGAGCAGTTCTTC
NA,NA,TRBJ2-4,TRBV2,CASTRTTYSKNIQYF,TGTGCCAGTACTCGGACAACCTATTCCAAAAACATTCAGTACTTC
NA,few,TRBJ1-4,TRBV5-1,CASSLPGHPDEKLFF,TGCGCCAGCAGCTTGCCGGGACACCCGGATGAAAAACTGTTTTTT
NA,NA,TRBJ1-2,TRBV29-1,CSVGDNYGYTF,TGCAGCGTTGGCGATAACTATGGCTACACCTTC
NA,NA,TRBJ2-5,TRBV5-1,CASSSSQGSIETQYF,TGCGCCAGCAGCTCGAGTCAGGGGAGTATAGAGACCCAGTACTTC
TRBD1,NA,TRBJ1-4,TRBV5-1,CASSPRGTGNEKLFF,TGCGCCAGCAGCCCCCGCGGGACAGGGAATGAAAAACTGTTTTTT
NA,NA,TRBJ1-2,TRBV6-2/TRBV6-3,CASSSYFLTENYGYTF,TGTGCCAGCAGTTCCTACTTCTTGACGGAGAACTATGGCTACACCTTC
TRBD1,NA,TRBJ2-5,TRBV11-2,CASSPSGTGGLETQYF,TGTGCCAGCAGCCCGTCCGGGACAGGGGGCTTGGAGACCCAGTACTTC
TRBD2,NA,TRBJ2-1,TRBV5-6,CASSFYGLATYNEQFF,TGTGCCAGCAGCTTTTATGGACTAGCCACCTACAATGAGCAGTTCTTC
TRBD1,NA,TRBJ1-2,TRBV18,CASSPLLLQGANYGYTF,TGTGCCAGCTCACCACTACTACTCCAGGGGGCGAACTATGGCTACACCTTC